Listed below are T cell receptor beta chains from one sample, sequenced in a study of T cells in localized non-small cell lung cancer. Libraries were prepared by immunoSEQ multiplex PCR; TCRdb keeps only in-frame clonotypes and omits some of them. The table shows over 550 clones, with approximately 25% occurring only once. This sample comprised normal lung tissue next to the tumor, obtained before any cancer treatment. The receptors stem from a woman aged 35-75 years with stage II squamous cell lung carcinoma. CDR3s include the opening cysteine and the closing phenylalanine or tryptophan. Each record gives: V gene, clone size, J gene, D gene, CDR3 protein, CDR3 DNA. The D gene is left open where the match is weak. Some rows mark clone size as missing; the rest say once, few, many or name a class of expanded clone.

V gene: TRBV11-3; clone size: few; J gene: TRBJ2-5; D gene: TRBD1; CDR3 protein: CASSRDRGGKETQYF; CDR3 DNA: TGTGCCAGCAGCCGGGACAGGGGAGGGAAAGAGACCCAGTACTTC
V gene: TRBV11-3; clone size: medium-sized; J gene: TRBJ2-2; D gene: .; CDR3 protein: CASSSGGGGSTGELFF; CDR3 DNA: TGTGCCAGCAGCTCCGGCGGGGGCGGTAGCACCGGGGAGCTGTTTTTT
V gene: TRBV18; clone size: .; J gene: TRBJ2-7; D gene: TRBD1; CDR3 protein: CASSLRDSNEQYF; CDR3 DNA: TGTGCCAGCTCACTACGGGACAGCAACGAGCAGTACTTC
V gene: TRBV29-1; clone size: .; J gene: TRBJ1-1; D gene: .; CDR3 protein: CSVGQQNTEAFF; CDR3 DNA: TGCAGCGTTGGACAGCAAAACACTGAAGCTTTCTTT
V gene: TRBV30; clone size: .; J gene: TRBJ1-4; D gene: .; CDR3 protein: CAWSARDPNEKLFF; CDR3 DNA: TGTGCCTGGAGTGCAAGGGACCCTAATGAAAAACTGTTTTTT
V gene: TRBV11-3; clone size: .; J gene: TRBJ2-5; D gene: TRBD2; CDR3 protein: CASSPGTSEETQYF; CDR3 DNA: TGTGCCAGCAGCCCGGGGACTAGCGAAGAGACCCAGTACTTC
V gene: TRBV28; clone size: large; J gene: TRBJ1-1; D gene: TRBD1; CDR3 protein: CASSIRPDRELNTEAFF; CDR3 DNA: TGTGCCAGCAGTATCCGCCCCGACAGGGAACTGAACACTGAAGCTTTCTTT
V gene: TRBV11-3; clone size: .; J gene: TRBJ1-2; D gene: TRBD1; CDR3 protein: CASSLGTGASYGYTF; CDR3 DNA: TGTGCCAGCAGCCTCGGGACAGGGGCGTCCTATGGCTACACCTTC
V gene: TRBV5-1; clone size: .; J gene: TRBJ2-1; D gene: .; CDR3 protein: CASSLEGGRSHEQFF; CDR3 DNA: TGCGCCAGCAGCCTGGAGGGGGGGAGGTCCCATGAGCAGTTCTTC
V gene: TRBV9; clone size: few; J gene: TRBJ2-2; D gene: .; CDR3 protein: CASRVQGTGELFF; CDR3 DNA: TGTGCCAGCAGAGTACAGGGCACCGGGGAGCTGTTTTTT
V gene: TRBV14; clone size: .; J gene: TRBJ1-6; D gene: TRBD1; CDR3 protein: CASSQNRDRGSPLHF; CDR3 DNA: TGTGCCAGCAGCCAAAACCGGGACAGGGGTTCACCCCTCCACTTT
V gene: TRBV28; clone size: large; J gene: TRBJ1-2; D gene: TRBD1; CDR3 protein: CASSLYQGADGYTF; CDR3 DNA: TGTGCCAGCAGTTTATATCAGGGGGCTGATGGCTACACCTTC
V gene: TRBV29-1; clone size: .; J gene: TRBJ1-1; D gene: .; CDR3 protein: CSAHVLGEQNTEAFF; CDR3 DNA: TGCAGCGCCCACGTTTTGGGGGAACAGAACACTGAAGCTTTCTTT
V gene: TRBV15; clone size: .; J gene: TRBJ1-4; D gene: .; CDR3 protein: CATSRAGTLNEKLFF; CDR3 DNA: TGTGCCACCAGCAGAGCTGGGACCCTTAATGAAAAACTGTTTTTT
V gene: TRBV11-3; clone size: few; J gene: TRBJ1-3; D gene: .; CDR3 protein: CASSPKAYSGNTIYF; CDR3 DNA: TGTGCCAGCAGCCCAAAGGCCTACTCTGGAAACACCATATATTTT
V gene: TRBV19; clone size: .; J gene: TRBJ2-3; D gene: TRBD1; CDR3 protein: CASRDSASGTQYF; CDR3 DNA: TGTGCCAGTCGGGACAGCGCTTCCGGTACGCAGTATTTT
V gene: TRBV28; clone size: few; J gene: TRBJ1-1; D gene: .; CDR3 protein: CASILTISVTEAFF; CDR3 DNA: TGTGCCAGCATCTTGACCATTTCGGTCACTGAAGCTTTCTTT
V gene: TRBV14; clone size: once; J gene: TRBJ1-1; D gene: .; CDR3 protein: CASSRLTGTPNTEAFF; CDR3 DNA: TGTGCCAGCAGCCGACTCACCGGGACACCGAACACTGAAGCTTTCTTT
V gene: TRBV19; clone size: .; J gene: TRBJ2-5; D gene: .; CDR3 protein: CASSIQGYRGTQYF; CDR3 DNA: TGTGCCAGTAGTATCCAGGGATATCGAGGGACCCAGTACTTC
V gene: TRBV11-3; clone size: .; J gene: TRBJ1-6; D gene: TRBD1; CDR3 protein: CASSLGGTVNSPLHF; CDR3 DNA: TGTGCCAGCAGCTTAGGAGGGACAGTTAATTCACCCCTCCACTTT
V gene: TRBV30; clone size: few; J gene: TRBJ2-3; D gene: .; CDR3 protein: CAWARTLGADTQYF; CDR3 DNA: TGTGCCTGGGCCAGAACGCTGGGGGCAGATACGCAGTATTTT
V gene: TRBV6-8; clone size: .; J gene: TRBJ1-6; D gene: .; CDR3 protein: CASSETRPSSYNSPLHF; CDR3 DNA: TGTGCCAGCAGCGAAACCCGACCGAGCTCCTATAATTCACCCCTCCACTTT
V gene: TRBV18; clone size: few; J gene: TRBJ2-7; D gene: .; CDR3 protein: CASSTYRGEQYF; CDR3 DNA: TGTGCCAGCTCAACGTATAGGGGCGAGCAGTACTTC